The entry that follows covers one T cell receptor beta chain sequence. These data belong to a study of T cells expressing NK-cell markers. TCRdb reprocessed the 5' RACE reads, with one entry per CDR3 protein and no DNA. Its table records fewer than 400,000 distinct CDR3 sequences. The CDR3 is 14 residues long. CDR1 is LNHDA, CDR2 SQIVND, per germline (reference sequence). Sample: blood T cells: a sorted CD56 or NKG2C T cell subset, CD4+ or CD8+ T cells, or bulk PBMC T cells (not recorded which). This receptor was obtained from a man aged 18-69 years in good health. This chain connects TRBV19 to TRBJ2-7. The CDR3 sequence is CASSFARQPYEQYF.